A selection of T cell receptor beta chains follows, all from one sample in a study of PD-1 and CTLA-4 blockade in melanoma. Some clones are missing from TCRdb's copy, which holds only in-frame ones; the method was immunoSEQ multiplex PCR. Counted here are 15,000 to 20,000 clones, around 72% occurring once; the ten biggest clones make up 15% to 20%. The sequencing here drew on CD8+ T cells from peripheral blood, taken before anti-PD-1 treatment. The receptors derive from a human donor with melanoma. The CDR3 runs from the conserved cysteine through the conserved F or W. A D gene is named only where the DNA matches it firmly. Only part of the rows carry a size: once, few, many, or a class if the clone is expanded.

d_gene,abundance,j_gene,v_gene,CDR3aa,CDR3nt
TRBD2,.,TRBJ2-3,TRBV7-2,CASSVTGGAGDTQYF,TGTGCCAGCAGCGTCACCGGGGGGGCCGGAGATACGCAGTATTTT
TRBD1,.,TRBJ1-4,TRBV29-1,CSVRTGGPALGLFF,TGCAGCGTCCGGACAGGGGGACCCGCCCTGGGACTGTTTTTT
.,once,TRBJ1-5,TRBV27,CASSLRYGGNQPQHF,TGTGCCAGCAGTTTAAGGTATGGAGGGAATCAGCCCCAGCATTTT
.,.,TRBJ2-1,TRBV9,CASSVGSYEQFF,TGTGCCAGCAGCGTAGGCTCCTATGAGCAGTTCTTC
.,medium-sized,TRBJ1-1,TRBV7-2,CASSSIDLAGRDTEAFF,TGTGCCAGCAGCTCGATCGATCTAGCTGGGCGGGACACTGAAGCTTTCTTT
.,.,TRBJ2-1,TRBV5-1,CASSLDAWTRYNEQFF,TGCGCCAGCAGCCTGGACGCTTGGACGAGATACAATGAGCAGTTCTTC
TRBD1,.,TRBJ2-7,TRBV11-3,CASSLFEGATYEQYF,TGTGCCAGCAGCTTATTTGAGGGGGCAACCTACGAGCAGTACTTC
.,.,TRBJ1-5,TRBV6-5,CASSYGATQPQHF,TGTGCCAGCAGTTACGGGGCAACTCAGCCCCAGCATTTT
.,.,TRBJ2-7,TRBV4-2,CASSQDPVIALSYEQYF,TGTGCCAGCAGCCAAGATCCGGTGATAGCCCTCTCCTACGAGCAGTACTTC
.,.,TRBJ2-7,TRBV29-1,CSVEKQGFSYEQYF,TGCAGCGTTGAGAAACAGGGCTTCTCCTACGAGCAGTACTTC
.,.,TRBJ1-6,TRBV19,CASSPQIFLDGTYNSPLHF,TGTGCCAGTAGTCCCCAAATCTTTCTCGACGGCACCTATAATTCACCCCTCCACTTT
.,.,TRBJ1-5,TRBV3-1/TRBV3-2,CASSQGQYQPQHF,TGTGCCAGCAGCCAAGGGCAGTATCAGCCCCAGCATTTT
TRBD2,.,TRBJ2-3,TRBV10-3,CAISDRTSGRYTDTQYF,TGTGCCATCAGTGACCGGACTAGCGGGAGGTATACAGATACGCAGTATTTT
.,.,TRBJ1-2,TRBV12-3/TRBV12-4,CASSLGYGYTF,TGTGCCAGCAGTTTAGGGTATGGCTACACCTTC
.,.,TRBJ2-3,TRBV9,CASSPAPDTQYF,TGTGCCAGCAGCCCTGCCCCAGATACGCAGTATTTT
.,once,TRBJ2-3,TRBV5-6,CASSRWGGESGTDTQYF,TGTGCCAGCAGTCGTTGGGGCGGGGAGAGTGGTACAGATACGCAGTATTTT
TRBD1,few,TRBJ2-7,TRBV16,CASSQSLGQVAYEQYF,TGTGCCAGCAGCCAATCCTTGGGACAGGTGGCTTACGAGCAGTACTTC
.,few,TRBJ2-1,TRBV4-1,CASSQSGGSYNEQFF,TGCGCCAGCAGCCAGTCCGGGGGTTCATACAATGAGCAGTTCTTC
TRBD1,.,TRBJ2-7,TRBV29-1,CSVLDRASSYEQYF,TGCAGCGTCCTGGACAGGGCGAGCTCCTACGAGCAGTACTTC
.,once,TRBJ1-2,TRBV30,CAWRGLTALYGYTF,TGTGCCTGGAGGGGACTGACAGCGCTCTATGGCTACACCTTC
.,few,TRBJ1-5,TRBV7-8,CASSPPGSDQPQHF,TGTGCCAGCAGTCCCCCGGGATCAGATCAGCCCCAGCATTTT
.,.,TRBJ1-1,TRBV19,CASSIGAGTEAFF,TGTGCCAGTAGTATTGGGGCGGGGACTGAAGCTTTCTTT
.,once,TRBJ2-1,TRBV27,CASSLLGAREQFF,TGTGCCAGCAGTTTATTGGGGGCCCGAGAGCAGTTCTTC
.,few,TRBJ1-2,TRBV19,CASSIETREINYGYTF,TGTGCCAGTAGTATTGAAACGCGGGAGATTAACTATGGCTACACCTTC
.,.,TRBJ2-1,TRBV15,CATSRGVSYNEQFF,TGTGCCACCAGCAGAGGGGTGTCCTACAATGAGCAGTTCTTC